The rows below give T cell receptor beta chains drawn from one sample of a study of human T cells and chemical hapten exposure. TCRdb used MiXCR to reprocess the RACE reads, holding one entry per CDR3 protein. Of roughly 180,000 distinct CDR3 sequences detected, about 22% appear once; the ten largest clones hold approximately 6.7%. This specimen was whole blood, taken in connection with sensitization to the hapten diphenylcyclopropenone (DPC). These receptors originate from a woman aged 45-59 years with alopecia areata. Some clones in this sample may be carry-over from other donors' samples. Each CDR3 is given with its conserved first and last residue. A D gene is named only where the DNA matches it firmly. Clone size, where shown, is once, few, many, or a class for clones that have expanded.

j_call v_call clone_size d_call cdr3_nt cdr3_aa
TRBJ2-3 TRBV5-1 few TRBD1 TGCGCCAGCAGCTCGGACAGGGGCCTTCCCACAGATACGCAGTATTTT CASSSDRGLPTDTQYF
TRBJ2-3 TRBV3-1 . TRBD2 TGTGCCAGCAGCCAAGATGGAGGACGACTAGCGGGCCAATCCACAGATACGCAGTATTTT CASSQDGGRLAGQSTDTQYF
TRBJ2-3 TRBV2 . . TGTGCCAGCAGTGTCGACCTCACAGATACGCAGTATTTT CASSVDLTDTQYF
TRBJ2-1 TRBV5-1 . TRBD2 TGCGCCAGCAGCCTAGGACTAGCGGGAGCGGGGTACAATGAGCAGTTCTTC CASSLGLAGAGYNEQFF
TRBJ2-5 TRBV29-1 . . TGCAGCGTTGAGCAGAACGCGGAGACCCAGTACTTC CSVEQNAETQYF
TRBJ2-7 TRBV5-5 . . TGTGCCAGCAGGCGTGGGCTGGGCGAGCAGTACTTC CASRRGLGEQYF
TRBJ1-6 TRBV6-5 few . TGTGCCAGCAGTTATTACGCCCCACAGTCCCATTCACCCCTCCACTTT CASSYYAPQSHSPLHF
TRBJ2-3 TRBV6-5 . TRBD1 TGTGCCAGCAGCCCGAGGACAGGGGGCGCAGATACGCAGTATTTT CASSPRTGGADTQYF
TRBJ2-1 TRBV21-1 . . TGTGCCAGCAGCAAAGGGCAGCTAGCGGGAGGGTCCCTCTACAATGAGCAGTTCTTC CASSKGQLAGGSLYNEQFF
TRBJ2-5 TRBV20-1 few . TGCAGTGCTTGGAGGACAGAGCAAGAGACCCAGTACTTC CSAWRTEQETQYF
TRBJ2-5 TRBV20-1 many . TGCAGTGCTAGAGGTGGCGGGTTCCCAGAGACCCAGTACTTC CSARGGGFPETQYF
TRBJ1-1 TRBV3-1 . TRBD1 TGTGCCAGCAGCCGGGGACAGTTGAACACTGAAGCTTTCTTT CASSRGQLNTEAFF
TRBJ1-1 TRBV6-5 few . TGTGCCAGCAGTTACGCTGCTAGGAGGGGCACTGAAGCTTTCTTT CASSYAARRGTEAFF
TRBJ2-2 TRBV5-1 . . TGCGCCAGCAGCTTCAGTCCGACACCGAACACCGGGGAGCTGTTTTTT CASSFSPTPNTGELFF
TRBJ2-7 TRBV5-1 few TRBD1 TGCGCCAGCAGCTTGGAAGGACAGGCTTCCTACGAGCAGTACTTC CASSLEGQASYEQYF
TRBJ2-1 TRBV27 . TRBD1 TGTGCCAGCAGTTCGGAGACAGGGGTCTACAATGAGCAGTTCTTC CASSSETGVYNEQFF
TRBJ2-5 TRBV12-3/TRBV12-4 . . TGTGCCAGCAGTTTACGGGTCAGCCAAGAGACCCAGTACTTC CASSLRVSQETQYF
TRBJ2-1 TRBV5-1 . . TGCGCCAGCAGCTTAAATACTCCGTACAATGAGCAGTTCTTC CASSLNTPYNEQFF
TRBJ1-1 TRBV5-1 . . TGCGCCAGCAGCCTACCATCCGGGATGAACACTGAAGCTTTCTTT CASSLPSGMNTEAFF
TRBJ2-1 TRBV27 . . TGTGCCAGCAAGTTTGTGGGGGGCTCCTACAATGAGCAGTTCTTC CASKFVGGSYNEQFF